This T cell receptor (beta chain) was captured by sequencing in a study of T cells in Graves' hyperthyroidism and ophthalmopathy. This clonotype has a count of ten or more. The CDR3 sequence is 15 residues long. Between the trimmed V and J ends, which lost 4 bases and 0 bases, there was a span of 11 bases. Germline V CDR1 and CDR2: SGHRS, YFSETQ. TCR beta CDR3 regions were amplified from RNA. With the HTBI primer set, the TCR CDR3 went through a first round of RT-PCR. Using its own MiXCR run on the multiplex PCR reads, TCRdb lists one record per CDR3 protein. Of approximately 600,000 distinct CDR3 sequences in the sample, around 14% were seen once.

Sequencing was performed on blood. The TCR originated in a woman aged 25 to 39 with Graves' hyperthyroidism that later progressed to Graves' ophthalmopathy. The chain carries TRBV5-1 and TRBJ2-1; no clear D. The CDR3 sequence: CASSPDGSSYNEQFF. The CDR3 nucleotides read TGCGCCAGCAGCCCTGACGGATCCTCCTACAATGAGCAGTTCTTC.